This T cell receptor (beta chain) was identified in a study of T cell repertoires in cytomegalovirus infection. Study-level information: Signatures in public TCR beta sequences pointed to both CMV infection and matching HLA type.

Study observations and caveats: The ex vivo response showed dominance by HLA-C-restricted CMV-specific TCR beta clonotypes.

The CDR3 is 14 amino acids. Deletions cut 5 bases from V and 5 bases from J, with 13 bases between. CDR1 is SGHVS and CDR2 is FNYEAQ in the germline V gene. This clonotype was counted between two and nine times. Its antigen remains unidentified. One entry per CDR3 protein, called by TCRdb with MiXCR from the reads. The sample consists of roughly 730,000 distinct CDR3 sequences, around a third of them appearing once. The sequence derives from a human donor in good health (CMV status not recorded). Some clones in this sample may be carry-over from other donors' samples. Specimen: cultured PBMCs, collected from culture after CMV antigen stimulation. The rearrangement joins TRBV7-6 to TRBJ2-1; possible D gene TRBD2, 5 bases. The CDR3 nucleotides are TGTGCCAGCAGCCGACTCGACTACCACAATGAGCAGTTCTTC. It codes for CASSRLDYHNEQFF.